This T cell receptor beta chain derives from a study of cytomegalovirus exposure and HLA in healthy donors. The trim removed 3 bases at V and 5 bases at J, leaving 8 bases unmatched. Germline assignment: CDR1 ENHRY and CDR2 SYGVKD. The CDR3 consists of 15 residues. This clone was recorded a few times. What it binds is unknown. Study-level findings and limits: Later, an analysis found that common viral pathogens appeared to be linked with several of the most significant clusters. As immune exposure information, only CMV serostatus was available.

PCR employed 60 Vbeta and 13 Jbeta primers. TCRdb's copy holds only in-frame clones and misses some; the assay was immunoSEQ multiplex PCR. The profile shows tens of thousands of clones, over 60% of them singletons. V is TRBV10-3 and J is TRBJ2-7, with 9 bases identical to TRBD1. This receptor was obtained from a man aged 50-60 years in good health and CMV-seropositive. Sequencing was carried out using PBMCs. The CDR3 DNA is TGTGCCATCAGTGATGCCTCGGACAGGGGCCACGAGCAGTACTTC. This sequence encodes CAISDASDRGHEQYF.